These 17 T cell receptor beta chains originate from one sample sequenced in a study of cytomegalovirus exposure and HLA in healthy donors. The PCR had 60 Vbeta and 13 Jbeta primers. Libraries were prepared by immunoSEQ multiplex PCR; TCRdb keeps only in-frame clonotypes and omits some of them. The sample records 100,000 or so clones, roughly 80% being singletons. The sequencing sample was made of PBMCs. These receptor sequences come from a man aged 18 to 30 in good health and CMV-seronegative.

This clone was detected once. This chain uses TRBV4-1 with TRBJ2-1; TRBD2 matches at 9 bases. This CDR3 comprises 16 residues. V trimming: 0 bases; J trimming: 3 bases; junction bases outside the gene matches: 3. Germline CDR1 MGHRA, CDR2 YSYEKL. As DNA, the CDR3 is TGCGCCAGCAGCCAAGAGGCGGGAGGGGTCTACAATGAGCAGTTCTTC. Translated, it gives CASSQEAGGVYNEQFF.

This clone was recorded a few times. The chain uses TRBV5-4 and TRBJ1-5; D remains ambiguous. Germline CDR1 SGHNT, CDR2 YYREEE (reference sequence). The ends were cut back, 5 bases at V and 0 bases at J, with 15 bases in the middle. This CDR3 spans 16 amino acids. CDR3 region: CASSIGGGDSNQPQHF. In nucleotides, the CDR3 is TGTGCCAGCAGTATCGGCGGCGGGGATAGCAATCAGCCCCAGCATTTT.

The rearrangement joins TRBV27 to TRBJ1-2; tentative D call: TRBD1 (6 bases). Germline CDR1 is MNHEY and CDR2 is SMNVEV (reference sequence). The CDR3 loop spans 15 amino acids. Trimming left V 8 bases short and J 0 bases short, with 16 bases between. The CDR3 reads CASGPPGHPNYGYTF. The CDR3 DNA follows: TGTGCCAGCGGGCCCCCGGGACATCCTAACTATGGCTACACCTTC.

The chain links TRBV9 to TRBJ1-2; 7 bases are a match to TRBD1. The junction had 6 bases not matched to a gene; V was cut back by 4 bases and J by 0 bases. CDR1 and CDR2 (germline): SGDLS, YYNGEE. This CDR3 comprises 15 residues. The CDR3 reads CASSFGQAPNYGYTF. The CDR3 nucleotides are TGTGCCAGCAGCTTTGGACAGGCCCCTAACTATGGCTACACCTTC.

The rearrangement uses TRBV10-3 and TRBJ1-2; 8 bases match TRBD1. V was clipped by 7 bases and J by 2 bases; unmatched bases: 3. The CDR3 has 13 amino acids. Germline lookup yields CDR1 ENHRY and CDR2 SYGVKD. The CDR3 reads CAITAGGNYGYTF. CDR3 nucleotide sequence: TGTGCCATCACAGCAGGGGGCAACTATGGCTACACCTTC.

This rearrangement joins TRBV7-6 to TRBJ1-1; 11 bases align to TRBD1. CDR3 length: 19 residues. Germline trimming cut 0 bases from V and 4 bases from J; bases unmatched to any gene: 13. Germline CDR1 is SGHVS and CDR2 is FNYEAQ. The DNA of the CDR3 is TGTGCCAGCAGCTTAGCAGAGGAGGACAGGGGGCGATTGGGCACTGAAGCTTTCTTT. The encoded protein is CASSLAEEDRGRLGTEAFF.

The chain employs TRBV6-5 and TRBJ1-1; possible D gene TRBD1, 5 bases. The CDR3 extends over 14 amino acids. The V end was cut by 2 bases, the J end by 0 bases, with 7 bases between. Germline loops: CDR1 MNHEY, CDR2 SVGAGI. The CDR3 protein is CASSYRTLNTEAFF. CDR3 coding DNA: TGTGCCAGCAGTTACCGGACATTGAACACTGAAGCTTTCTTT.

The chain uses TRBV7-9 and TRBJ1-5; a weak D match, TRBD1 (5 bases). Germline V gives CDR1 SEHNR, CDR2 FQNEAQ (reference sequence). The V and J ends lost 5 bases and 9 bases respectively, with 8 bases between them. The CDR3 is 11 residues long. Here the CDR3 reads CASSPGGPQHF. DNA for the CDR3: TGTGCCAGCAGCCCCGGGGGGCCCCAGCATTTT.

The chain joins TRBV7-6 to TRBJ2-3; tentative D call: TRBD1 (6 bases). The length of the CDR3 is 15 residues. Trimming pared 1 base from V and 3 bases from J, leaving 11 bases between. In germline, CDR1 is SGHVS, CDR2 FNYEAQ. The CDR3 nucleotides are TGTGCCAGCAGCTTAGAGGGGACACAAACAGATACGCAGTATTTT. It codes for CASSLEGTQTDTQYF.

For this clone: At one end, the junction sequence differs from germline, possibly due to a read error. The chain has TRBV15 and TRBJ2-3; the D gene is possibly TRBD2 (5 bases). The CDR3 spans 17 residues. Germline V lookup: CDR1 LNHNV, CDR2 YYDKDF (reference sequence). CDR3 amino acids: CATSRESASFLTDTQYF. The CDR3 nucleotides are TGTGCCACCAGCCGAGAATCCGCTAGCTTCCTCACAGATACGCAGTATTTT.

V is TRBV29-1 and J is TRBJ2-4; 7 bases map to TRBD1. The germline CDR1 and CDR2 sequences are SQVTM and ANQGSEA. This CDR3 spans 15 amino acids. Unmatched junction bases numbered 5, after V lost 3 bases and J lost 0 bases. Here the CDR3 DNA reads TGCAGCGTTGACGGGACAGCCATAGCCAAAAACATTCAGTACTTC. It translates to CSVDGTAIAKNIQYF.

The rearrangement links TRBV9 to TRBJ2-1; no reliable D call. This CDR3 spans 13 amino acids. The V gene lost 9 bases and the J gene lost 0 bases, with 10 bases spanning the gap. Germline values: CDR1 SGDLS, CDR2 YYNGEE. CDR3 in amino acids: CATSKSSYNEQFF. The CDR3 region has the DNA TGTGCCACGAGCAAGAGCTCCTACAATGAGCAGTTCTTC.

The chain joins TRBV5-8 to TRBJ1-2; maybe TRBD1 (5 bases). Germline V gives CDR1 SGHTS, CDR2 YDEGEE. The CDR3 is 14 amino acids. V lost 0 bases, J lost 8 bases, and 14 bases lay in between. The CDR3 sequence is CASSLVGGVGGYTF. The CDR3 DNA reads as TGTGCCAGCAGCTTGGTAGGAGGGGTTGGCGGCTACACCTTC.

V is TRBV7-9 and J is TRBJ2-1; D unclear. With 5 bases removed from V and 5 bases from J, the gap between germline ends came to 16 bases. This CDR3 is built from 15 residues. Germline values: CDR1 SEHNR, CDR2 FQNEAQ (reference sequence). The CDR3 nucleotides are TGTGCCAGCAGCCCATTAGCTAATCTCGACAATGAGCAGTTCTTC. It encodes CASSPLANLDNEQFF.

V is TRBV7-2 and J is TRBJ2-7, with D uncertain. V was trimmed by 4 bases and J by 4 bases, leaving 8 bases between them. The CDR3 loop spans 12 amino acids. Looked up from germline, CDR1 is SGHTA and CDR2 is FQGNSA. The CDR3 sequence: CASSSSFYEQYF. The CDR3 region has the DNA TGTGCCAGCAGCTCCTCCTTTTACGAGCAGTACTTC.

The chain has TRBV6-5 and TRBJ2-5, with a tentative D call TRBD1 (7 bases). This CDR3 is built from 13 residues. Germline-derived CDR1 and CDR2 are MNHEY and SVGAGI. V was trimmed by 4 bases and J by 5 bases, leaving 11 bases between them. The CDR3 region has the DNA TGTGCCAGCAGTTCACAGGGGAGGGAGACCCAGTACTTC. Protein product: CASSSQGRETQYF.

The J gene is TRBJ2-3, the V gene TRBV30; maybe TRBD1 (5 bases). The CDR3 extends over 14 amino acids. Looked up from germline, CDR1 is GTSNPN and CDR2 is SVGIG (reference sequence). V lost 4 bases to trimming and J lost 0 bases, with 11 bases between them. DNA of the CDR3: TGTGCCTGGACCCAATGGACAAGCACAGATACGCAGTATTTT. This sequence encodes CAWTQWTSTDTQYF.